Each of the 20 T cell receptor beta chains below was sequenced from the same sample in a study of a mutant IDH1 vaccine in newly diagnosed glioma. Sequenced by immunoSEQ multiplex PCR; TCRdb stores in-frame clones only, minus some. The sample shows around 85,000 clones, 75% to 85% of them seen only once. The time point denotes: week 23, last vaccination. Doses comprised 300 ug of mutant IDH1 20-mer peptide each, plus topical imiquimod. What these receptors recognize is not known. The sample here was PBMCs, taken from a glioma patient whose treatment included an IDH1 peptide vaccine. Receptors originate from a man aged 25 to 45 with glioma. Some clones in this sample may be carry-over from other donors' samples.

The rearrangement joins TRBV7-9 to TRBJ1-1; D possibly corresponds to TRBD1 (5 bases). With 1 base removed from V and 6 bases from J, the gap between germline ends came to 12 bases. This CDR3 is 14 amino acids long. From germline, CDR1 is SEHNR and CDR2 FQNEAQ (reference sequence). The CDR3 DNA reads TGTGCCAGCAGCTTAGAGTTCAGAGGGGCTGAAGCTTTCTTT. This encodes CASSLEFRGAEAFF.

This chain uses TRBV7-2 with TRBJ1-3, with D unclear. The CDR3 is made up of 13 amino acids. The germline V gene has CDR1 SGHTA and CDR2 FQGNSA. V lost 3 bases to trimming and J lost 0 bases, with 3 bases between them. In DNA, the CDR3 is TGTGCCAGCAGCTTTCTCTCTGGAAACACCATATATTTT. It yields the protein CASSFLSGNTIYF.

V gene TRBV5-6 combines with J gene TRBJ2-5, with TRBD2 as a possible D gene (6 bases). The end of the DNA aligns better with TRBJ2-7, so the J call may be wrong. Germline V gene sequence: CDR1 SGHDT, CDR2 YYEEEE. The CDR3 runs to 15 residues. This CDR3 is CASSLDGGAAHEQYF. The CDR3 bases are TGTGCCAGCAGCTTGGATGGCGGGGCGGCCCACGAGCAGTACTTC.

The chain has TRBV6-5 and TRBJ1-2; D may be TRBD1 (5 bases). The CDR3 totals 12 residues. V lost 4 bases and J 8 bases, leaving 11 bases between the germline ends. CDR1 and CDR2 (germline): MNHEY, SVGAGI. The CDR3 reads CASSFREGGYTF. CDR3 bases: TGTGCCAGCAGTTTCAGGGAGGGGGGCTACACCTTC.

This rearrangement joins TRBV18 to TRBJ2-7; a weak D match, TRBD1 (5 bases). V was pared by 4 bases and J by 7 bases, with 14 bases between. Germline V gives CDR1 KGHSH, CDR2 LQKENI. The CDR3 has 13 residues. DNA for the CDR3: TGTGCCAGCTCACTTTCTCAGGGTTGGGAGCAGTACTTC. This encodes CASSLSQGWEQYF.

The rearrangement joins TRBV7-9 to TRBJ2-1, with a weak D call TRBD2 (5 bases). V lost 3 bases, J lost 8 bases, and 17 bases lay in between. The germline CDR1 and CDR2 sequences are SEHNR and FQNEAQ (reference sequence). The CDR3 is 15 amino acids. The CDR3 loop is CASSFWTVPPDEQFF. The CDR3 DNA reads TGTGCCAGCAGCTTCTGGACTGTCCCTCCGGATGAGCAGTTCTTC.

CDR3 DNA sequence: TGTGCCAGCAGCCCACGGGCTTACGAGCAGTACTTC. Encoded protein: CASSPRAYEQYF. The chain couples TRBV7-2 to TRBJ2-7; D is ambiguous. Germline values: CDR1 SGHTA, CDR2 FQGNSA. V lost 5 bases and J 4 bases, leaving 9 bases between the germline ends. The CDR3 is made up of 12 amino acids. Full variable domain (remainder filled in from reference TRBV7-2 and TRBJ2-7): GAGVSQSPSNKVTEKGKDVELRCDPISGHTALYWYRQSLGQGLEFLIYFQGNSAPDKSGLPSDRFSAERTGGSVSTLTIQRTQQEDSAVYLCASSPRAYEQYFGPGTRLTVT.

The CDR3 is CAINNEGSGRNEQFF. The DNA for the CDR3 is TGTGCCATCAATAATGAGGGGTCTGGGAGGAATGAGCAGTTCTTC. The rearrangement joins TRBV10-3 to TRBJ2-1, with D possibly TRBD2 on 6 matching bases. The CDR3 extends over 15 amino acids. CDR1 and CDR2 (germline): ENHRY, SYGVKD. The V end lost 7 bases, the J end lost 7 bases, and 20 bases lay between the germline ends.

The V gene is TRBV7-9, the J gene TRBJ2-5; maybe TRBD2 (5 bases). This CDR3 has 17 amino acids. Germline lookup yields CDR1 SEHNR and CDR2 FQNEAQ (reference sequence). Trimming left V 5 bases short and J 4 bases short, with 23 bases between. This CDR3 reads CASSRTAEAWPPETQYF. CDR3 sequence (DNA): TGTGCCAGCAGCCGGACGGCGGAGGCCTGGCCCCCAGAGACCCAGTACTTC.

The chain has TRBV6-5 and TRBJ2-7; D may be TRBD2 (5 bases). This CDR3 is 13 amino acids long. CDR1 MNHEY and CDR2 SVGAGI come from the germline V gene. Trimming left V 6 bases short and J 6 bases short, with 15 bases between. CDR3 in DNA: TGTGCCAGCAGCCCTGAGAGGGATGGCGAGCAGTACTTC. Translating it yields CASSPERDGEQYF.

Only a few counts were recorded for this clone. The rearrangement joins TRBV25-1 to TRBJ2-2; D gene uncertain. Germline CDR1 reads MGHDK; CDR2 reads SYGVNS. The V gene lost 5 bases and the J gene lost 0 bases, with 7 bases spanning the gap. This CDR3 spans 14 amino acids. The CDR3 nucleotides read TGTGCCAGCAGTCTAACCGCGAACACCGGGGAGCTGTTTTTT. Translation: CASSLTANTGELFF.

The chain couples TRBV4-2 to TRBJ1-1; D is uncertain. The CDR3 extends over 13 amino acids. Germline values: CDR1 LGHNA, CDR2 YNFKEQ. Trimming stripped 1 base from V and 5 bases from J, with 8 bases between. The CDR3, as DNA: TGTGCCAGCAGCCAAGCCCTAGGTACTGAAGCTTTCTTT. This codes for CASSQALGTEAFF.

V and J are TRBV7-3 and TRBJ2-3, with 8 bases identical to TRBD2. The length of the CDR3 is 16 residues. From germline, CDR1 is SGHTA and CDR2 FQGTGA. With 5 bases clipped from V and 0 bases from J, the junction kept 7 bases outside the gene matches. CDR3 nucleotide sequence: TGTGCCAGCAGCCAAACTAGCGGAATTAGCACAGATACGCAGTATTTT. This translates into CASSQTSGISTDTQYF.

This clone was observed a single time. This chain connects TRBV15 to TRBJ1-1; D remains ambiguous. V was pared by 5 bases and J by 4 bases, with 14 bases between. There are 14 residues in the CDR3. CDR1 and CDR2 (germline): LNHNV, YYDKDF (reference sequence). The CDR3 coding sequence is TGTGCCACCAGCCTGAGGACGGGTGCCACTGAAGCTTTCTTT. Its protein is CATSLRTGATEAFF. The full variable domain, its missing parts supplied by reference TRBV15 and TRBJ1-1, is DAMVIQNPRYQVTQFGKPVTLSCSQTLNHNVMYWYQQKSSQAPKLLFHYYDKDFNNEADTPDNFQSRRPNTSFCFLDIRSPGLGDTAMYLCATSLRTGATEAFFGQGTRLTVV.

This sequence joins TRBV5-5 and TRBJ2-1; D could derive from TRBD1 or TRBD2 (5 bases each). Trimming removed 2 bases from V and 4 bases from J, with 13 bases in between. The CDR3 runs to 15 residues. CDR1 and CDR2 from the germline V gene are SGHKS and YYEKEE (reference sequence). The CDR3 sequence: CASSLGTSLYNEQFF. CDR3 sequence (DNA): TGTGCCAGCAGCTTAGGGACCTCTCTGTACAATGAGCAGTTCTTC.

The chain joins TRBV28 to TRBJ2-5; TRBD1 matches 7 bases. CDR1 and CDR2 (germline): MDHEN, SYDVKM. The CDR3 has 16 amino acids. The ends lost 5 bases at V and 5 bases at J; junction bases unmatched: 14. CDR3 nucleotide sequence: TGTGCCAGCAGTCCCCCCCGGCAGGGGGTCGGGGAGACCCAGTACTTC. It specifies CASSPPRQGVGETQYF.

The chain couples TRBV19 to TRBJ1-1; D might be TRBD1 (5 bases). This CDR3 is built from 14 residues. V was shortened by 4 bases and J by 2 bases, with 11 bases between the two germline ends. Looked up from germline, CDR1 is LNHDA and CDR2 is SQIVND (reference sequence). The CDR3 bases are TGTGCCAGTAGTAAGCGACAGTCCAACACTGAAGCTTTCTTT. Its translation is CASSKRQSNTEAFF.

The rearrangement links TRBV27 to TRBJ1-1, with TRBD1 matching over 7 bases. Germline values: CDR1 MNHEY, CDR2 SMNVEV (reference sequence). After removal of 0 bases from V and 4 bases from J, the junction contained 5 bases not matched to a gene. The length of the CDR3 is 15 residues. CDR3 in DNA: TGTGCCAGCAGTTTATCCCCGGGACAGAGCACTGAAGCTTTCTTT. Encoded protein: CASSLSPGQSTEAFF.

The chain carries TRBV4-1 and TRBJ1-2; tentative D call: TRBD1 (5 bases). This CDR3 comprises 14 residues. V shed 3 bases and J shed 4 bases, with 12 bases lying between them. CDR1 and CDR2 from the germline V gene are MGHRA and YSYEKL. The CDR3 bases are TGCGCCAGCAGCCAGATCGGGGGGATCTATGGCTACACCTTC. Translated: CASSQIGGIYGYTF.

This chain joins TRBV5-1 and TRBJ2-2; no clear D. V gave up 3 bases and J gave up 2 bases, with 5 bases separating them. Per germline, CDR1 SGHRS and CDR2 YFSETQ. The CDR3 sequence is 13 residues long. CDR3 sequence: CASSSTNTGELFF. CDR3 sequence (DNA): TGCGCCAGCAGCTCAACTAACACCGGGGAGCTGTTTTTT.